This T cell receptor (beta chain) was sequenced for a study of blood T cell repertoires in COVID-19. In germline, CDR1 is SGHTA, CDR2 FQGTGA. Trimming shortened V by 1 base and J by 0 bases, and 3 bases separated the two germline ends. CDR3 length: 13 residues. With regard to this clone: Other DNA sequences within the sample encode an identical CDR3.

Study processing details: Amplified reference gene primers provided the basis for estimating nucleated cell counts. Produced via immunoSEQ multiplex PCR; TCRdb's table is partial and in-frame only. The V and J calls and clone size come from that table; D and trimming were worked out from the DNA. The table records about 300,000 clones, about nine tenths of them present only once. The gene calls are TRBV7-3 and TRBJ1-1; D is undetermined. The clonotype was recovered from a young woman who had recovered from COVID-19. Material: PBMCs or T cells enriched from blood (not recorded which). CDR3 region: CASSLSVNTEAFF. The CDR3 nucleotides read TGTGCCAGCAGCTTAAGCGTGAACACTGAAGCTTTCTTT.